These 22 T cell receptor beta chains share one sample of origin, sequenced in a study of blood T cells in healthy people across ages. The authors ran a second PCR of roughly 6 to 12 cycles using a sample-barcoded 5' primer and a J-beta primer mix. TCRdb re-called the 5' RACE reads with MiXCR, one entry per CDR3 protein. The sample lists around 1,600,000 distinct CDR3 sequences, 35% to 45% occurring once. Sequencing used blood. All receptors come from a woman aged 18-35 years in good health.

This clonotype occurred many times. The CDR3 DNA sequence: TGCAGTGCTAGCGGGAGCTCCTACGAGCAGTACTTC. Amino acids: CSASGSSYEQYF. The genes are TRBV20-1 and TRBJ2-7; possible D gene TRBD2, 6 bases. V lost 3 bases, J lost 0 bases, and 6 bases lay in between. CDR1 DFQATT and CDR2 SNEGSKA come from the germline V gene (reference sequence). The CDR3 covers 12 residues.

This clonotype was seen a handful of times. The CDR3 DNA is TGTGCCAGCAGTAAAAGACTAGCGGCTTACCAAGAGACCCAGTACTTC. Its translation: CASSKRLAAYQETQYF. The chain has TRBV27 and TRBJ2-5, with 9 bases fitting TRBD2. The CDR3 loop spans 16 amino acids. Germline CDR1 and CDR2: MNHEY and SMNVEV (reference sequence). V shed 5 bases, J shed 0 bases, and the junction held 7 bases outside the gene matches.

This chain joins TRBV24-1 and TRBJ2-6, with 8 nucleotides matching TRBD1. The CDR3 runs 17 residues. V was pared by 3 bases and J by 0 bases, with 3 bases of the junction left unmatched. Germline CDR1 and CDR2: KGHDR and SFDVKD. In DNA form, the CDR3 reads TGTGCCACCAGTGATGCCGACAGGGGCTCTGGGGCCAACGTCCTGACTTTC. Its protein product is CATSDADRGSGANVLTF.

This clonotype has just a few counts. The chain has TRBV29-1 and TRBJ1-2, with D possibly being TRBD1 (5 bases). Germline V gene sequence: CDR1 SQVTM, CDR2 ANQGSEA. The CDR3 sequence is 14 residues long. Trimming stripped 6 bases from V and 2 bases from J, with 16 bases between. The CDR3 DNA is TGCAGCGTGTCAGGGTTAGGCGGCAACTATGGCTACACCTTC. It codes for CSVSGLGGNYGYTF.

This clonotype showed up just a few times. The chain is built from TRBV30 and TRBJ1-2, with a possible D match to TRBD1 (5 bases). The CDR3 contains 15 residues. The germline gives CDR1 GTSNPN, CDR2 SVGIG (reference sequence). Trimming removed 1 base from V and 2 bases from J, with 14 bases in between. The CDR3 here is CAWSEPGTENYGYTF. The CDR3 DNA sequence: TGTGCCTGGAGTGAACCCGGGACCGAAAACTATGGCTACACCTTC.

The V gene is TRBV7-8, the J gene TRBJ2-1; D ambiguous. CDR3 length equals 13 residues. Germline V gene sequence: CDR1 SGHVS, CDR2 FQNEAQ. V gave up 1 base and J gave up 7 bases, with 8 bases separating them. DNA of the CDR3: TGTGCCAGCAGCTTAGTCCCGAGAAATGAGCAGTTCTTC. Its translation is CASSLVPRNEQFF.

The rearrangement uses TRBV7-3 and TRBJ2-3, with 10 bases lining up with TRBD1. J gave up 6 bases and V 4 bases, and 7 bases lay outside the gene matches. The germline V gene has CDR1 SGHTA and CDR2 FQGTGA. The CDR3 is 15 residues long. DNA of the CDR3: TGTGCCAGCAGCTCCGGGACAGGGGTTGTCGATACGCAGTATTTT. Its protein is CASSSGTGVVDTQYF. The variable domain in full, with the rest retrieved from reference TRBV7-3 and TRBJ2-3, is GAGVSQTPSNKVTEKGKYVELRCDPISGHTALYWYRQSLGQGPEFLIYFQGTGAADDSGLPNDRFFAVRPEGSVSTLKIQRTERGDSAVYLCASSSGTGVVDTQYFGPGTRLTVL.

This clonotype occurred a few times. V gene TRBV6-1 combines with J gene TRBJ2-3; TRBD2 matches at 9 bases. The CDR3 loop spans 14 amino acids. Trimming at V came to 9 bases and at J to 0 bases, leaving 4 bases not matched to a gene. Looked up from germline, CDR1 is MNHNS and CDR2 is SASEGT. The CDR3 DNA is TGTGCCAGTACTAGCGGGCGCAGCACAGATACGCAGTATTTT. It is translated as CASTSGRSTDTQYF.

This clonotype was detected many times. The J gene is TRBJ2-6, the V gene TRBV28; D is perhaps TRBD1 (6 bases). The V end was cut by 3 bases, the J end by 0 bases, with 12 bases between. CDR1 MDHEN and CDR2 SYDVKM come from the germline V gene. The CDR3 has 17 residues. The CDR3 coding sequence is TGTGCCAGCAGTTTTCTAGGGGGATACTCTGGGGCCAACGTCCTGACTTTC. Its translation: CASSFLGGYSGANVLTF.

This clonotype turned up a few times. In nucleotides, the CDR3 is TGCAGCGTTGACGGTGGAATGGAGACCCAGTACTTC. Its protein is CSVDGGMETQYF. The chain uses TRBV29-1 and TRBJ2-5; the D is unclear. The CDR3 is made up of 12 amino acids. Trimming took 3 bases from V and 5 from J, leaving 10 bases between them. Germline V gene lookup returns CDR1 SQVTM and CDR2 ANQGSEA.

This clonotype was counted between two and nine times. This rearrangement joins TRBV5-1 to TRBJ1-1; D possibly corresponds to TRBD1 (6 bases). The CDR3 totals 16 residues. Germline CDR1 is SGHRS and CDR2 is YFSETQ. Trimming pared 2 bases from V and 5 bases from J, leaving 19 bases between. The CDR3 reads CASSFSRGGQYTEAFF. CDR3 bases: TGCGCCAGCAGCTTCTCTCGTGGGGGGCAATATACTGAAGCTTTCTTT. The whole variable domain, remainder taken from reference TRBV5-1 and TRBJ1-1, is KAGVTQTPRYLIKTRGQQVTLSCSPISGHRSVSWYQQTPGQGLQFLFEYFSETQRNKGNFPGRFSGRQFSNSRSEMNVSTLELGDSALYLCASSFSRGGQYTEAFFGQGTRLTVV.

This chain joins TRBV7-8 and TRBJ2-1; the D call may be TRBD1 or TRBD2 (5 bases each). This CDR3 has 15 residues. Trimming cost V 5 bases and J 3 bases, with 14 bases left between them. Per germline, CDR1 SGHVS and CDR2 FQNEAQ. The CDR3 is CASSQWDGNYNEQFF. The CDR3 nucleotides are TGTGCCAGCAGCCAATGGGACGGCAACTACAATGAGCAGTTCTTC.

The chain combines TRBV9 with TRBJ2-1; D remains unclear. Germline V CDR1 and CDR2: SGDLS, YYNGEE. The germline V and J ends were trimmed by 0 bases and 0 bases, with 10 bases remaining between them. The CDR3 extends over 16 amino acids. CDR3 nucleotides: TGTGCCAGCAGCGTAGCGCCGCCGAGCTCCTACAATGAGCAGTTCTTC. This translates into CASSVAPPSSYNEQFF. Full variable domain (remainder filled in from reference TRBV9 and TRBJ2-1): DSGVTQTPKHLITATGQRVTLRCSPRSGDLSVYWYQQSLDQGLQFLIQYYNGEERAKGNILERFSAQQFPDLHSELNLSSLELGDSALYFCASSVAPPSSYNEQFFGPGTRLTVL.

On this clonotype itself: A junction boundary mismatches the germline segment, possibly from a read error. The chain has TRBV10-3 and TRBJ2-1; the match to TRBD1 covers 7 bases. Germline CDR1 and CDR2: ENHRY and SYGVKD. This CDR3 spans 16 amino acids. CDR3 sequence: CAVSTYRGSSYNEQFF. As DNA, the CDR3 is TGTGCCGTCAGCACCTACAGGGGAAGCTCCTACAATGAGCAGTTCTTC.

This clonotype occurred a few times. CDR3 bases: TGTGCCAGCAGCCCAGGGGAATCAGGAGGCACAGATACGCAGTATTTT. This sequence encodes CASSPGESGGTDTQYF. This chain connects TRBV11-3 to TRBJ2-3; D may be TRBD1 (6 bases). This CDR3 region has 16 residues. V lost 5 bases and J 1 base, leaving 16 bases between the germline ends. CDR1 is SGHNT, CDR2 YENEEA, per germline.

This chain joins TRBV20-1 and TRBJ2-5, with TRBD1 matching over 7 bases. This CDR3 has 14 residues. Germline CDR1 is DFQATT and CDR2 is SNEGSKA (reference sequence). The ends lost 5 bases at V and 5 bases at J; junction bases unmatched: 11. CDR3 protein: CSAAYHRGQETQYF. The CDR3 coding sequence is TGCAGTGCTGCATACCACAGGGGTCAGGAGACCCAGTACTTC.

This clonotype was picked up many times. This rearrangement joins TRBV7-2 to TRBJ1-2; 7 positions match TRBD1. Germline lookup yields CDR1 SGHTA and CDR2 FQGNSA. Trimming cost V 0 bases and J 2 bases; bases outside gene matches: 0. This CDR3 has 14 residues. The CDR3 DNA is TGTGCCAGCAGCTTAGCGACAGGGAACTATGGCTACACCTTC. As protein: CASSLATGNYGYTF.

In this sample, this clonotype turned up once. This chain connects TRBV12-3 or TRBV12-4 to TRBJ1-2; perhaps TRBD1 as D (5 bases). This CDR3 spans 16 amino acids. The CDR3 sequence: CAIGGKGNLANYGYTF. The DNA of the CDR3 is TGTGCGATTGGGGGGAAAGGGAATTTAGCTAACTATGGCTACACCTTC.

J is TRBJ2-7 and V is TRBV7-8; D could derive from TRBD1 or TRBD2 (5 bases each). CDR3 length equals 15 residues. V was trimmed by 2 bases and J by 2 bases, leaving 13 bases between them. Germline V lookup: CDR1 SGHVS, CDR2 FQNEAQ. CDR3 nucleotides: TGTGCCAGCAGCTTATCGGGGCCTCTTACCTACGAGCAGTACTTC. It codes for CASSLSGPLTYEQYF. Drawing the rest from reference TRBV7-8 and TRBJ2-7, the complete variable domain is GAGVSQSPRYKVAKRGQDVALRCDPISGHVSLFWYQQALGQGPEFLTYFQNEAQLDKSGLPSDRFFAERPEGSVSTLKIQRTQQEDSAVYLCASSLSGPLTYEQYFGPGTRLTVT.

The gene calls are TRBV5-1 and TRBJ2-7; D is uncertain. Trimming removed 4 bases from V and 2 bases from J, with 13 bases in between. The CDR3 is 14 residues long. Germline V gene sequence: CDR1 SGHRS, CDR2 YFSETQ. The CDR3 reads CASSLNYGPYEQYF. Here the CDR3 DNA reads TGCGCCAGCAGCCTGAATTACGGACCCTACGAGCAGTACTTC.

The CDR3 reads CASSLLASGWTYNEQFF. CDR3 nucleotides: TGTGCCAGCAGTTTACTGGCTAGCGGCTGGACCTACAATGAGCAGTTCTTC. The rearrangement joins TRBV28 to TRBJ2-1; 7 bases match TRBD2. Trimming at V came to 2 bases and at J to 2 bases, leaving 9 bases not matched to a gene. The germline gives CDR1 MDHEN, CDR2 SYDVKM. The CDR3 length is 17 residues. Full variable domain (rest looked up from reference TRBV28 and TRBJ2-1): DVKVTQSSRYLVKRTGEKVFLECVQDMDHENMFWYRQDPGLGLRLIYFSYDVKMKEKGDIPEGYSVSREKKERFSLILESASTNQTSMYLCASSLLASGWTYNEQFFGPGTRLTVL.

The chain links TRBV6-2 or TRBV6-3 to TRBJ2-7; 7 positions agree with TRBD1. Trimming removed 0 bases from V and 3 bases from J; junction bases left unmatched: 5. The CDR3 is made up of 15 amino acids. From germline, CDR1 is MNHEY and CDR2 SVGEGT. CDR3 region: CASSYSTGLVYEQYF. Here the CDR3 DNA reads TGTGCCAGCAGTTACTCGACAGGGTTGGTCTACGAGCAGTACTTC.